This TCR beta chain was found in a study of CD8+ T cells in alopecia areata. On the study more broadly: Skin was taken from 6-12-month-old C3H/HeJ graft donors that had spontaneous alopecia and grafted onto approximately 7-11-week-old female C3H/HeJ mice.

This clone was counted only a few times. Genes and germline come from the mouse. It was cDNA, reverse transcribed from extracted RNA, that served as the sequencing template. The assay was immunoSEQ multiplex PCR, and TCRdb's table has in-frame clones only and misses some. The repertoire yields roughly 110,000 clones, none seen only once; the top ten contain around a fifth. The clonotype originates from a C3H/HeJ mouse with alopecia areata. The strain's MHC type: H2-k. The specimen sequenced was lesional skin.

The CDR3 DNA, read in part, is TGTGCCAGCAGCAACGGACAGGGAGCAAACTCC. Translated, it gives CASSNGQGANS. From start to end, the CDR3 is CASSNGQGANSDYTF. This chain uses TRBV19 with TRBJ1-2; 8 bases match TRBD1. Read data end 4 residues before the CDR3 end; the end is taken from the germline J gene. The trim removed 5 bases at V and 0 bases at J, leaving 6 bases unmatched. Germline values: CDR1 FNHDT, CDR2 SITEND (reference sequence). CDR3 length equals 15 residues.